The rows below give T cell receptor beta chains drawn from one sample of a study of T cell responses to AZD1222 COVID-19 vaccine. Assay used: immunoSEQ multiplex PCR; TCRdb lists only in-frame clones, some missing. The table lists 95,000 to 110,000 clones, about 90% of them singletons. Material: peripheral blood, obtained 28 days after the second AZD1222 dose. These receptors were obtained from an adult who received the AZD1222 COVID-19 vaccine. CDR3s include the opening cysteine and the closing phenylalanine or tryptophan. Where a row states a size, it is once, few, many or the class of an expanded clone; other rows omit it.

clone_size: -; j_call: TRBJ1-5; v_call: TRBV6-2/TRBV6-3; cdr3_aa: CASSYFTGRAQPQHF
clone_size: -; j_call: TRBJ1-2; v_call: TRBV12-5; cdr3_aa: CASGSGAGSYGYTF
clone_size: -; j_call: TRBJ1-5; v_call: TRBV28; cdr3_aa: CASIDPAGGGQPQHF
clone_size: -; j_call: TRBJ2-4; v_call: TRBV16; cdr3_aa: CASSQSVAGGNIQYF
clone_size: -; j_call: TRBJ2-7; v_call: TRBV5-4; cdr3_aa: CASSPGDSRRYEQYF
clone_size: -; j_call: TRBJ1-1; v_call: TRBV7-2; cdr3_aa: CASSPGQMNTEAFF
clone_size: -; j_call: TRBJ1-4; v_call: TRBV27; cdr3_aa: CASSSLEGVGIEKLFF
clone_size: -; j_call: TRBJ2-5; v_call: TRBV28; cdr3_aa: CAARGLGETQYF
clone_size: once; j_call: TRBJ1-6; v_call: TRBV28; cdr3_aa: CASSPGTGGNNSPLHF
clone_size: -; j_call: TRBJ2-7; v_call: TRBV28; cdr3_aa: CASRDPGSYEQYF
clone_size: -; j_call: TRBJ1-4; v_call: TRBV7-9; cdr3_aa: CASRYSEKLFF
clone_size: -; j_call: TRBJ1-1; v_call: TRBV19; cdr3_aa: CASIMNTEAFF
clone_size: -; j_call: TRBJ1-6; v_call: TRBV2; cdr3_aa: CASSDGLHYNSPLHF
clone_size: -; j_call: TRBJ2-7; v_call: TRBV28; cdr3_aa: CASSLGNEQYF
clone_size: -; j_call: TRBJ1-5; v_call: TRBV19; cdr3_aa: CASRQGRNQPQHF
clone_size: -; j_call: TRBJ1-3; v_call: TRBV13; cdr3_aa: CASSLGAGARAGNTIYF
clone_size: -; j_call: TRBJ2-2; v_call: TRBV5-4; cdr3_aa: CASSLEGGEDTGELFF
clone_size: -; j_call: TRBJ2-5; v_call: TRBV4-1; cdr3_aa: CASSQPGQLIRVQETQYF
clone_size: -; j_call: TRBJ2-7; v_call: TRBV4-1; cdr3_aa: CASSQVGGVYEQYF
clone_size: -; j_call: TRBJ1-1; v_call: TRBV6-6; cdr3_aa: CASSSGGYTEAFF
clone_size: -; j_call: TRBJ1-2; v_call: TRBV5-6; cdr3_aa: CASSPGQRTTYGYTF
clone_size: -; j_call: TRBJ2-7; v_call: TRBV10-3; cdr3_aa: CAIRGTGNNEQYF
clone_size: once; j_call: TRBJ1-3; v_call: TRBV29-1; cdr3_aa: CSAGVDTSGNTIYF
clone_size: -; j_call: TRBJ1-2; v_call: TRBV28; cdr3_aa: CATAGTILYGYTF
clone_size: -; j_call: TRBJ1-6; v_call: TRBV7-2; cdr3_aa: CASSPRIYNSPLHF
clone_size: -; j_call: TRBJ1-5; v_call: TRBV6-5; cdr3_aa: CASGAEYSNQPQHF
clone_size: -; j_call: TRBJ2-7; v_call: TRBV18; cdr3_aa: CASSSGPTTYEQYF
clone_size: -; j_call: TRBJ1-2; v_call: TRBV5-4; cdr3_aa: CASSWGPGRSEYGYTF
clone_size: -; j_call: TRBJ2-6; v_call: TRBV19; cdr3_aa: CASSIFFDRRSGANVLTF
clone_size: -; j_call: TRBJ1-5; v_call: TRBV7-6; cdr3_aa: CASNSPVDRAYSNQPQHF
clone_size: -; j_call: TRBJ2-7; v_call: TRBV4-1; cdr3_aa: CASSLPPDRGTSEQYF
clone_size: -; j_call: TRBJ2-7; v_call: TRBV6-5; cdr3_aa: CASSQRFGQTYEQYF
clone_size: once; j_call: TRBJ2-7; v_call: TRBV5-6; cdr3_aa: CASSLAGTLYEQYF
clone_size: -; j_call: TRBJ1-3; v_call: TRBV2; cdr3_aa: CASSEAWAWGNTIYF
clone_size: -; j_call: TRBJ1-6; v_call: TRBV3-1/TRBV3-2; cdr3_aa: CASSPGQGSLHF
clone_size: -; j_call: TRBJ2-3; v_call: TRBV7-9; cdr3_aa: CASSLTDTQYF
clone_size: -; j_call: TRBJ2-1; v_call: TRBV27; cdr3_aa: CASTLKAGGPGYNEQFF
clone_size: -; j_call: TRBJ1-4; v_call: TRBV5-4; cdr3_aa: CASSPLPTNEKLFF
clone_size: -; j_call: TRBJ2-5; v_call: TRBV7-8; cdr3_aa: CASSFGIRKTQYF
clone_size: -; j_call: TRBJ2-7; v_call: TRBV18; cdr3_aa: CASATSGRIGEQYF
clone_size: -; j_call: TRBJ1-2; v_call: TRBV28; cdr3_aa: CASSRKTGTANTF
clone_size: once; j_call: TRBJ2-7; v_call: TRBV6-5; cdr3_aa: CASSYGTGVWYEQYF
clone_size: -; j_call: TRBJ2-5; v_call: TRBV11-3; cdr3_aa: CASSRDTQETQYF
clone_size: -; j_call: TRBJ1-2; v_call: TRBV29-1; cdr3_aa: CSVGPGQGKGYTF
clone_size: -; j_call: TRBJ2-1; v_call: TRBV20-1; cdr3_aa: CSASETLSYNEQFF
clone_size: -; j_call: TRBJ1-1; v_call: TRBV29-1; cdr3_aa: CSVARGSTEAFF
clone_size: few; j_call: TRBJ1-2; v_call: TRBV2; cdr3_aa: CASSIVVRVSSRGYTF
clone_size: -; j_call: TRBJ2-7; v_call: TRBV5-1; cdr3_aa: CASSLGVLYEQYF
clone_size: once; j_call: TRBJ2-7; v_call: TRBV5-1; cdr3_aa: CASSSGTLSSYEQYF
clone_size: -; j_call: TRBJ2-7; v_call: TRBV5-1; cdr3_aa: CASSSKAGVNEQYF
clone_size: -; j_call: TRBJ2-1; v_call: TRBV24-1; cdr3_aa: CATRGAGGFDEQFF